This entry lists 20 T cell receptor beta chains sequenced from one sample in a study of T cell clones after liver transplantation. The table came from immunoSEQ multiplex PCR; TCRdb's copy has only in-frame clones and leaves some out. Counted here are tens of thousands of clones, approximately 92% occurring once; the ten biggest clones make up over 0.75%. The input for sequencing was CD4+ T cells from blood, taken less than 28 months after liver transplant. These TCRs come from a human patient who received a liver transplant. Some T cells may be the graft donor's.

The V and J genes are TRBV23-1 and TRBJ1-2; possibly TRBD1 for D (6 bases). TRBV23-1 falls under the ORF class, with uncertain function. V was pared by 2 bases and J by 8 bases, with 15 bases between. The CDR3 consists of 14 residues. CDR3 loop: CASSQRGTPLGYTF. DNA for the CDR3: TGCGCCAGCAGTCAAAGGGGGACCCCATTAGGCTACACCTTC.

This chain links TRBV29-1 with TRBJ2-3, with 9 nucleotides matching TRBD1. The junction had 12 bases not matched to a gene; V was cut back by 7 bases and J by 4 bases. Germline V gene sequence: CDR1 SQVTM, CDR2 ANQGSEA. The CDR3 loop spans 15 amino acids. CDR3 bases: TGCAGCGCCCAGTCGACAGGGGGACGACCAGATACGCAGTATTTT. Amino acid sequence: CSAQSTGGRPDTQYF.

This chain joins TRBV5-1 and TRBJ2-1; 13 bases line up with TRBD2. The germline gives CDR1 SGHRS, CDR2 YFSETQ. The CDR3 runs 14 residues. V was clipped by 5 bases and J by 9 bases; unmatched bases: 5. CDR3 nucleotide sequence: TGCGCCAGCAGGGGACTAGCGGGACCCGGTGAGCAGTTCTTC. Residues: CASRGLAGPGEQFF.

The chain carries TRBV7-2 and TRBJ1-2; D is possibly TRBD1 (5 bases). CDR3 length: 15 residues. Trimming left V 0 bases short and J 2 bases short, with 10 bases between. Per germline, CDR1 SGHTA and CDR2 FQGNSA. CDR3 sequence (DNA): TGTGCCAGCAGCTTAGCGCTGACAGCCAACTATGGCTACACCTTC. Its protein product is CASSLALTANYGYTF.

The chain has TRBV11-3 and TRBJ1-2; D is possibly TRBD1 (5 bases). Germline CDR1 and CDR2: SGHNT and YENEEA. The CDR3 has 12 residues. V gave up 5 bases and J gave up 2 bases, with 6 bases separating them. The CDR3 DNA is TGTGCCAGCAGCCGGGACAACTATGGCTACACCTTC. Its protein product is CASSRDNYGYTF. The whole variable domain, remainder taken from reference TRBV11-3 and TRBJ1-2, is EAGVVQSPRYKIIEKKQPVAFWCNPISGHNTLYWYLQNLGQGPELLIRYENEEAVDDSQLPKDRFSAERLKGVDSTLKIQPAELGDSAVYLCASSRDNYGYTFGSGTRLTVV.

The J gene is TRBJ2-5, the V gene TRBV11-3; 12 nucleotides align to TRBD2. With V trimmed by 5 bases and J by 1 base, 2 bases remained unmatched. CDR3 length equals 15 residues. From germline, CDR1 is SGHNT and CDR2 YENEEA. CDR3: CASSLAGGIQETQYF. Here the CDR3 DNA reads TGTGCCAGCAGCCTAGCGGGAGGGATCCAAGAGACCCAGTACTTC.

CDR3 in amino acids: CASSPTGYEQYF. The DNA of the CDR3 is TGTGCCAGCAGCCCCACAGGGTACGAGCAGTACTTC. The chain is built from TRBV11-2 and TRBJ2-7; tentatively, D is TRBD1 (6 bases). CDR1 SGHAT and CDR2 FQNNGV come from the germline V gene. The length of the CDR3 is 12 residues. V lost 5 bases and J 4 bases, leaving 9 bases between the germline ends.

The V call is TRBV18, the J call TRBJ2-7; D may be TRBD1 (5 bases). Trimming cost V 6 bases and J 1 base, with 22 bases left between them. Germline-derived CDR1 and CDR2 are KGHSH and LQKENI. CDR3 size: 17 residues. The CDR3 nucleotides read TGTGCCAGCTCCTCGCCCGGTCGGCAGGGCAGGTCCTACGAGCAGTACTTC. Encoded protein: CASSSPGRQGRSYEQYF.

This chain joins TRBV5-1 and TRBJ2-5; 7 bases are shared with TRBD1. The V gene end was trimmed by 4 bases and the J gene end by 3 bases; junction bases not matched to a gene: 9. The V gene's germline CDR1 is SGHRS and CDR2 YFSETQ. The CDR3 length is 15 residues. CDR3 loop: CASSGTGTAEETQYF. The CDR3 region has the DNA TGCGCCAGCAGCGGAACCGGGACAGCCGAAGAGACCCAGTACTTC.

The V and J genes are TRBV30 and TRBJ1-2; unclear D gene. Germline V gene lookup returns CDR1 GTSNPN and CDR2 SVGIG (reference sequence). Trimming cost V 3 bases and J 7 bases, with 3 bases left between them. The CDR3 covers 9 residues. The DNA for the CDR3 is TGTGCCTGGAGACCTGGCTACACCTTC. Translating it yields CAWRPGYTF.

The rearrangement links TRBV5-1 to TRBJ2-1; 8 bases agree with TRBD2. This CDR3 has 17 amino acids. Germline CDR1 and CDR2: SGHRS and YFSETQ. Trimming took 3 bases from V and 8 from J; bases not matched to a gene: 16. The CDR3 nucleotides are TGCGCCAGCAGCTCAGCCGGGGGATCGGGAGGGTATCATGAGCAGTTCTTC. It specifies CASSSAGGSGGYHEQFF.

The V call is TRBV28, the J call TRBJ1-1; the D is unclear. The V gene's germline CDR1 is MDHEN and CDR2 SYDVKM. V lost 6 bases and J 0 bases, leaving 11 bases between the germline ends. This CDR3 has 14 amino acids. The CDR3 region has the DNA TGTGCCAGCAGGGCTCAGGATTTGAACACTGAAGCTTTCTTT. It codes for CASRAQDLNTEAFF.

V gene TRBV5-1 combines with J gene TRBJ1-4; D gene ambiguous. The germline V and J ends were trimmed by 4 bases and 8 bases, with 12 bases remaining between them. CDR1 and CDR2 from the germline V gene are SGHRS and YFSETQ. This CDR3 spans 13 amino acids. DNA for the CDR3: TGCGCCAGCAGCAACCACAAGGGCGAAAAACTGTTTTTT. Its protein product is CASSNHKGEKLFF.

This clone occurred once. The chain has TRBV9 and TRBJ2-1; 9 bases fit TRBD1. The CDR3 loop spans 13 amino acids. CDR1 and CDR2 from the germline V gene are SGDLS and YYNGEE. The junction had 5 bases not matched to a gene; V was cut back by 0 bases and J by 13 bases. CDR3: CASSVAGQGSQFF. CDR3 in DNA: TGTGCCAGCAGCGTAGCAGGACAGGGGTCTCAGTTCTTC.

V is TRBV10-3 and J is TRBJ2-7; 9 nucleotides align to TRBD2. Germline-derived CDR1 and CDR2 are ENHRY and SYGVKD. The CDR3 is made up of 16 amino acids. Unmatched junction bases numbered 15, after V lost 5 bases and J lost 7 bases. The CDR3 loop is CAISSIPRLAAGEQYF. The DNA of the CDR3 is TGTGCCATCAGTTCGATTCCGAGACTAGCGGCGGGAGAGCAGTACTTC.

The gene calls are TRBV7-2 and TRBJ2-1; 12 positions match TRBD2. This CDR3 is built from 15 residues. Germline V gene lookup returns CDR1 SGHTA and CDR2 FQGNSA. Losses at the gene ends were 5 bases for V and 9 bases for J; bases not matched to a gene: 8. CDR3 DNA sequence: TGTGCCAGCAGCCCGACTAGCGGGAGTATGGGTGAGCAGTTCTTC. It codes for CASSPTSGSMGEQFF.

The chain carries TRBV6-1 and TRBJ1-1, with D perhaps TRBD1 (5 bases). Per germline, CDR1 MNHNS and CDR2 SASEGT. The V gene lost 1 base and the J gene lost 1 base, with 10 bases spanning the gap. The CDR3 is 15 residues long. The chain's CDR3 is CASSEVRQRNTEAFF. CDR3 DNA: TGTGCCAGCAGTGAAGTCCGACAGAGGAACACTGAAGCTTTCTTT.

In its sample, this clone was seen once. V is TRBV29-1 and J is TRBJ1-3, with D maybe TRBD1 (6 bases). This CDR3 has 14 amino acids. CDR1 and CDR2 (germline): SQVTM, ANQGSEA. The ends were cut back, 3 bases at V and 2 bases at J, with 11 bases in the middle. CDR3 nucleotide sequence: TGCAGCGTTGAGCCAGGGGTGCCTGGAAACACCATATATTTT. Amino acid sequence: CSVEPGVPGNTIYF.

V usage is TRBV9 and J usage is TRBJ2-2; D not certain. This CDR3 contains 15 residues. Trimming removed 0 bases from V and 4 bases from J, with 10 bases in between. Germline V gives CDR1 SGDLS, CDR2 YYNGEE. The CDR3 sequence is CASSVGQLLTGELFF. The CDR3 DNA follows: TGTGCCAGCAGCGTAGGGCAGCTACTCACCGGGGAGCTGTTTTTT.

J is TRBJ2-1 and V is TRBV18; unclear D gene. Between the trimmed V and J ends, which lost 2 bases and 1 base, there was a span of 9 bases. Germline-derived CDR1 and CDR2 are KGHSH and LQKENI. The CDR3 is 15 residues long. CDR3 residues: CASSPTLRSYNEQFF. CDR3 nucleotides: TGTGCCAGCTCACCAACATTGAGGTCCTACAATGAGCAGTTCTTC. The full variable domain, its missing parts supplied by reference TRBV18 and TRBJ2-1, is NAGVMQNPRHLVRRRGQEARLRCSPMKGHSHVYWYRQLPEEGLKFMVYLQKENIIDESGMPKERFSAEFPKEGPSILRIQQVVRGDSAAYFCASSPTLRSYNEQFFGPGTRLTVL.